A single sample gave rise to the 12 T cell receptor beta chains below, sequenced in a study of T cell responses to AZD1222 COVID-19 vaccine. The table came from immunoSEQ multiplex PCR; TCRdb's copy has only in-frame clones and leaves some out. The data hold under 130,000 clones, with over 70% observed a single time. The specimen comprised peripheral blood, sampled on day 0 of AZD1222 vaccination. These receptors were taken from an adult in good health.

The count of this clone is one. This chain connects TRBV28 to TRBJ2-7; the match to TRBD2 covers 11 bases. This CDR3 comprises 15 residues. Germline CDR1 and CDR2: MDHEN and SYDVKM. Trimming cost V 7 bases and J 1 base; bases outside gene matches: 6. The CDR3 bases are TGTGCCAGCAATAGCGGGGGGGCCGGGTCCTACGAGCAGTACTTC. Protein sequence: CASNSGGAGSYEQYF.

This clone has just a few counts. The chain carries TRBV14 and TRBJ2-3, with D maybe TRBD1 (6 bases). Trimming pared 9 bases from V and 3 bases from J, leaving 19 bases between. The CDR3 is 15 residues long. Germline CDR1 and CDR2: SGHDN and FVKESK. In DNA, the CDR3 is TGTGCCAGTGCTCACACAGGGTCTCTTACAGATACGCAGTATTTT. Translated, it gives CASAHTGSLTDTQYF.

CDR3 amino acids: CASSEGAGTDTQYF. CDR3 bases: TGTGCCAGCAGTGAAGGGGCAGGGACAGATACGCAGTATTTT. This chain connects TRBV6-1 to TRBJ2-3; tentatively, D is TRBD1 (5 bases). The V gene lost 1 base and the J gene lost 3 bases, with 8 bases spanning the gap. Germline loops: CDR1 MNHNS, CDR2 SASEGT. CDR3 length: 14 residues.

The rearrangement links TRBV11-1 to TRBJ1-2; D not certain. Germline CDR1 is SGHAT and CDR2 is FQDESV (reference sequence). The V end lost 3 bases, the J end lost 4 bases, and 9 bases lay between the germline ends. CDR3 size: 13 residues. CDR3 loop: CASSFSWSYGYTF. CDR3 nucleotides: TGTGCCAGCAGCTTTTCATGGAGCTATGGCTACACCTTC.

The CDR3 DNA follows: TGTGCCAGCAGTTACGGGGTAAAGGGGACCTATGGCTACACCTTC. Translation: CASSYGVKGTYGYTF. V gene TRBV6-5 combines with J gene TRBJ1-2; a weak D match, TRBD1 (5 bases). The germline V and J ends were trimmed by 2 bases and 4 bases, with 14 bases remaining between them. Germline values: CDR1 MNHEY, CDR2 SVGAGI. There are 15 residues in the CDR3.

J is TRBJ1-2 and V is TRBV7-2; 9 bases align to TRBD1. This CDR3 region has 16 residues. Germline V lookup: CDR1 SGHTA, CDR2 FQGNSA. V shed 5 bases, J shed 4 bases, and the junction held 11 bases outside the gene matches. CDR3 sequence: CASSGTGTITRYGYTF. In DNA, the CDR3 is TGTGCCAGCAGCGGGACAGGGACGATTACACGCTATGGCTACACCTTC.

The genes are TRBV29-1 and TRBJ1-2, with a possible D match to TRBD1 (6 bases). Germline V gene sequence: CDR1 SQVTM, CDR2 ANQGSEA. The CDR3 spans 14 residues. V was clipped by 5 bases and J by 1 base, with 14 bases between them. This CDR3 is CSVSGTSLNYGYTF. The CDR3 region has the DNA TGCAGCGTTTCCGGGACAAGCCTTAACTATGGCTACACCTTC.

The table lists this clone with a count of one. V gene TRBV7-9 combines with J gene TRBJ1-1, with unresolved D. This CDR3 comprises 13 residues. Germline V gene sequence: CDR1 SEHNR, CDR2 FQNEAQ (reference sequence). V was trimmed by 5 bases and J by 0 bases, leaving 7 bases between them. CDR3 in DNA: TGTGCCAGCAGCCCTCAGATGAACACTGAAGCTTTCTTT. This translates into CASSPQMNTEAFF.

This clone was picked up one time. V and J are TRBV7-2 and TRBJ1-1; 7 bases agree with TRBD1. CDR3 length: 13 residues. V lost 1 base to trimming and J lost 9 bases; unmatched junction nucleotides: 5. Germline assignment: CDR1 SGHTA and CDR2 FQGNSA. CDR3 in DNA: TGTGCCAGCAGCTTAGACGGGACAGCTCAAGCTTTCTTT. Residues: CASSLDGTAQAFF. Full variable domain (rest looked up from reference TRBV7-2 and TRBJ1-1): GAGVSQSPSNKVTEKGKDVELRCDPISGHTALYWYRQSLGQGLEFLIYFQGNSAPDKSGLPSDRFSAERTGGSVSTLTIQRTQQEDSAVYLCASSLDGTAQAFFGQGTRLTVV.

This rearrangement joins TRBV10-3 to TRBJ1-4; D gene unclear. CDR3 size: 13 residues. CDR1 is ENHRY and CDR2 is SYGVKD in the germline V gene. V was clipped by 5 bases and J by 5 bases, with 9 bases between them. DNA for the CDR3: TGTGCCATCAGTTTTGGGCGGAATGAAAAACTGTTTTTT. This sequence encodes CAISFGRNEKLFF.

This chain uses TRBV20-1 with TRBJ1-6, with 8 bases aligning to TRBD1. CDR1 DFQATT and CDR2 SNEGSKA come from the germline V gene (reference sequence). This CDR3 is 11 amino acids long. The CDR3 region is CAGQGGTPLHF. As DNA, the CDR3 is TGCGCCGGACAGGGTGGGACACCCCTCCACTTT.

CDR3 loop: CASSPDRGTGELFF. The DNA of the CDR3 is TGCGCCAGCAGCCCGGACAGGGGCACCGGGGAGCTGTTTTTT. The genes are TRBV5-1 and TRBJ2-2; 9 nucleotides match TRBD1. V dropped 4 bases and J dropped 4; count of bases not matched to a gene: 2. The V gene's germline CDR1 is SGHRS and CDR2 YFSETQ. The CDR3 length is 14 residues.